A single sample is the source of the 6 T cell receptor beta chains below, sequenced in a study of T-cell memory formation after mild COVID-19. TCRdb re-called the 5' RACE reads with MiXCR, one entry per CDR3 protein. The sample records 85,000 to 120,000 distinct CDR3 sequences, 17% being singletons. Sequencing input: PBMCs or a T cell subset sorted from them (not recorded which). The source is an adult woman who had mild COVID-19 (a few samples of this study predate the infection). Cell type and time point are not known.

This clonotype has only a few counts. The CDR3 loop is CASSVSSGSGTDTQYF. The DNA for the CDR3 is TGTGCCAGCAGCGTAAGTTCAGGGTCTGGCACAGATACGCAGTATTTT. The rearrangement links TRBV9 to TRBJ2-3, with D perhaps TRBD1 (5 bases). CDR3 length: 16 residues. Germline lookup yields CDR1 SGDLS and CDR2 YYNGEE. The V gene lost 1 base and the J gene lost 1 base, with 13 bases spanning the gap. Full variable domain (missing parts from reference TRBV9 and TRBJ2-3): DSGVTQTPKHLITATGQRVTLRCSPRSGDLSVYWYQQSLDQGLQFLIQYYNGEERAKGNILERFSAQQFPDLHSELNLSSLELGDSALYFCASSVSSGSGTDTQYFGPGTRLTVL.

The V call is TRBV19, the J call TRBJ2-7; TRBD2 matches at 9 bases. Germline-derived CDR1 and CDR2 are LNHDA and SQIVND (reference sequence). The CDR3 runs 13 residues. The junction had 0 bases not matched to a gene; V was cut back by 4 bases and J by 2 bases. The chain's CDR3 is CASSSGRAYEQYF. The CDR3 DNA reads as TGTGCCAGTAGTAGCGGGAGGGCCTACGAGCAGTACTTC.

In regard to this clonotype: At one end, the junction sequence differs from germline, possibly due to a read error. The chain joins TRBV19 to TRBJ2-1; D might be TRBD2 (6 bases). This CDR3 has 14 amino acids. CDR1 is LNHDA and CDR2 is SQIVND in the germline V gene (reference sequence). The CDR3 loop reads CASSYEQAGPELFF. The CDR3, as DNA: TGTGCCAGTAGCTATGAGCAGGCGGGACCAGAGCTGTTCTTC.

The chain couples TRBV14 to TRBJ1-2; D possibly corresponds to TRBD1 (5 bases). V was cut by 0 bases and J by 4 bases, with 9 bases left in between. Germline V gene sequence: CDR1 SGHDN, CDR2 FVKESK. This CDR3 is built from 14 residues. The CDR3 nucleotides read TGTGCCAGCAGCCAAGAGGGGACCCTCTATGGCTACACCTTC. It yields the protein CASSQEGTLYGYTF.

The CDR3 sequence is CARSFLSGATGELFF. The CDR3, as DNA: TGTGCCAGAAGCTTTTTGAGCGGGGCGACCGGGGAGCTGTTTTTT. The chain uses TRBV5-3 and TRBJ2-2; 7 bases fit TRBD2. TRBV5-3 carries the ORF label, with uncertain function. The CDR3 consists of 15 residues. The V gene end was trimmed by 2 bases and the J gene end by 5 bases; junction bases not matched to a gene: 6.

In its sample, this clonotype was seen a few times. The chain couples TRBV5-1 to TRBJ2-7; 7 bases map to TRBD1. Trimming cost V 0 bases and J 3 bases; bases outside gene matches: 3. CDR3 length: 14 amino acids. CDR1 SGHRS and CDR2 YFSETQ come from the germline V gene. Written as DNA, the CDR3 is TGCGCCAGCAGCTTGGCTGACAGGGTCTACGAGCAGTACTTC. This gives the protein CASSLADRVYEQYF. The complete variable domain, with remaining parts taken from reference TRBV5-1 and TRBJ2-7, reads KAGVTQTPRYLIKTRGQQVTLSCSPISGHRSVSWYQQTPGQGLQFLFEYFSETQRNKGNFPGRFSGRQFSNSRSEMNVSTLELGDSALYLCASSLADRVYEQYFGPGTRLTVT.